This T cell receptor beta chain was identified during a study of blood T cell repertoires in COVID-19. Study information: Nucleic acid was either cDNA or gDNA, and it came from T cells, B-cell-depleted T cells, or PBMCs.

Seattle enrolled patients during active infection and tracked them longitudinally. Libraries were prepared by immunoSEQ multiplex PCR; TCRdb keeps only in-frame clonotypes and omits some of them. The repertoire has 330,000 or so clones, around nine tenths of them found once; the top ten carry just under 4%. Germline V gene sequence: CDR1 GTSNPN, CDR2 SVGIG (reference sequence). The V gene lost 6 bases and the J gene lost 4 bases, with 13 bases spanning the gap. The CDR3 loop spans 13 amino acids. The rearrangement joins TRBV30 to TRBJ1-5; perhaps TRBD1 as D (6 bases). This receptor was identified in a woman aged 55-70 years with COVID-19, enrolled during active disease. Sequencing was carried out using peripheral blood. As DNA, the CDR3 is TGTGCCTGTACACAGGGTCCAAATCAGCCCCAGCATTTT. Encoded protein: CACTQGPNQPQHF.